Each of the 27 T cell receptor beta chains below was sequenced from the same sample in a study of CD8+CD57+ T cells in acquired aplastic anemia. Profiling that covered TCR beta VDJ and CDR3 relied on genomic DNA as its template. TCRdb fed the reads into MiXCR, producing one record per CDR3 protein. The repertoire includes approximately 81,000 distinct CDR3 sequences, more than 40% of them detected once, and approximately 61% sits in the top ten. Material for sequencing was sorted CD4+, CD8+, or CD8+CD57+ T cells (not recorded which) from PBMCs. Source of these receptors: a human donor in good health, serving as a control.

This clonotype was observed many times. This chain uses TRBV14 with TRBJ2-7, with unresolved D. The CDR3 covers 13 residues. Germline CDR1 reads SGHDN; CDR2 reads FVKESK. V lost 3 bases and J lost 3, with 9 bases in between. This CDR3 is CASSHQGNYEQYF. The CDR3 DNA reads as TGTGCCAGCAGCCACCAAGGGAACTACGAGCAGTACTTC.

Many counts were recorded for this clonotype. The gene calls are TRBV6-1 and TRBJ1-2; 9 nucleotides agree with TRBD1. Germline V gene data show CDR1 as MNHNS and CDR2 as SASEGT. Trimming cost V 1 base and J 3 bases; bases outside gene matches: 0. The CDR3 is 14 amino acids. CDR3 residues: CASSEGDRDYGYTF. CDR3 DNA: TGTGCCAGCAGTGAAGGGGACAGGGACTATGGCTACACCTTC.

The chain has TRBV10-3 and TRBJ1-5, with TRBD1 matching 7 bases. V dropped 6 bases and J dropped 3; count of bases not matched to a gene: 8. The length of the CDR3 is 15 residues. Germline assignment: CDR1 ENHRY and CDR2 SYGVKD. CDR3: CAISQGDLNNQPQHF. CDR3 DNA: TGTGCCATCAGCCAGGGGGACCTTAACAATCAGCCCCAGCATTTT.

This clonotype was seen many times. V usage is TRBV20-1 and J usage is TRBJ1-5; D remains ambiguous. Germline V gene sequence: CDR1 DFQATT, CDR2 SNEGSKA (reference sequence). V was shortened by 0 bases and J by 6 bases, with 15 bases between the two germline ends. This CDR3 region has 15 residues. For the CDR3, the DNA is TGCAGTGCTAGAGAGGGAAGTGGGGAGAGTCAGCCCCAGCATTTT. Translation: CSAREGSGESQPQHF.

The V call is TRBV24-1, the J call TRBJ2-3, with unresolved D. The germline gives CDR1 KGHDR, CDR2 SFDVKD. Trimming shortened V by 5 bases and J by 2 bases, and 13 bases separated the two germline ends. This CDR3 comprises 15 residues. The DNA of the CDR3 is TGTGCCACCAGTGCAACGGGTGAGCTCACAGATACGCAGTATTTT. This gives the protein CATSATGELTDTQYF.

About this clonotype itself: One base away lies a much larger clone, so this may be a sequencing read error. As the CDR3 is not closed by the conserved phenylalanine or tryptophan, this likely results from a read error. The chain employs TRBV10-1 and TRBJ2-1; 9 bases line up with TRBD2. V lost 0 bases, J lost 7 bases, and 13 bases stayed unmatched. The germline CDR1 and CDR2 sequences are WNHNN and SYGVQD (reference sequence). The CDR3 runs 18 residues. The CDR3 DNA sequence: TGCGCCAGCAGTGAGTCGGGTAGCGGGGGCTATCTTGGTAATGAGCAGTTCCTC. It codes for CASSESGSGGYLGNEQFL.

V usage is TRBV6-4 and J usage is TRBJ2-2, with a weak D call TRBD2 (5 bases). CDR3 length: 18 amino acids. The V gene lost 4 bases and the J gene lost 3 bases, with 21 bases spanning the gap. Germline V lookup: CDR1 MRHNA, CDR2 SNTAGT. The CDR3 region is CASSASALAFGDTGELFF. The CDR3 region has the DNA TGTGCCAGCAGTGCCTCCGCCCTAGCCTTCGGTGACACCGGGGAGCTGTTTTTT.

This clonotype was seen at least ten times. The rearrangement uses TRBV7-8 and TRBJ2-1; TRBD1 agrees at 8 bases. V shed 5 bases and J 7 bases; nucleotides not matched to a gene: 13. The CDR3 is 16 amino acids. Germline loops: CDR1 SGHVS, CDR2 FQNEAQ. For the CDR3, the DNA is TGTGCCAGCAGCCTAGGAGATAGGACAGGGTGGAATGAGCAGTTCTTC. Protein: CASSLGDRTGWNEQFF.

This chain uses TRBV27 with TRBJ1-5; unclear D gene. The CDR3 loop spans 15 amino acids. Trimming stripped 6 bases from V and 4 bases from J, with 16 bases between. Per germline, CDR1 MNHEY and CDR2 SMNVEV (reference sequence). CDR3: CASRPFDLENQPQHF. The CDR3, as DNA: TGTGCCAGCAGGCCCTTCGATCTGGAGAATCAGCCCCAGCATTTT.

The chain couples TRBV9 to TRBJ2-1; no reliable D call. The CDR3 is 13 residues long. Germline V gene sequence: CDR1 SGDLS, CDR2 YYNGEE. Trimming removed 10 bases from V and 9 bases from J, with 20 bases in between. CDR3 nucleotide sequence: TGTGCCTGGAGTGTAGACGGTCCAATTGAGCAGTTCTTC. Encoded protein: CAWSVDGPIEQFF.

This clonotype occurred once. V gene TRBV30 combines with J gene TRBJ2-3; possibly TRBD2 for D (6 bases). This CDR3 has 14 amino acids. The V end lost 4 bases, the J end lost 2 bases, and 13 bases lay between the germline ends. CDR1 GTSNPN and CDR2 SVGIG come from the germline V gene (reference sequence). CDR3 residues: CAWTQRLDTDTQYF. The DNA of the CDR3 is TGTGCCTGGACCCAAAGACTAGACACAGATACGCAGTATTTT.

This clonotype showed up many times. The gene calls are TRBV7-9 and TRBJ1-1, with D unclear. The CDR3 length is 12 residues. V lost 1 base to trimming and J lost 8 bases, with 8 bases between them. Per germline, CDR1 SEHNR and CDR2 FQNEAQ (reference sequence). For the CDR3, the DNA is TGTGCCAGCAGCTTAGAGAGGGTCGAAGCTTTCTTT. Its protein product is CASSLERVEAFF.

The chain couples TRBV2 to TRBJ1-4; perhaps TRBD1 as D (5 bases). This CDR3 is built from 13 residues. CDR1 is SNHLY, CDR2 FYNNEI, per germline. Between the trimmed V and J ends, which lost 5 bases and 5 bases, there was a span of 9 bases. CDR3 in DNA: TGTGCCAGCAGTTTCGAGGGGAATGAAAAACTGTTTTTT. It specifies CASSFEGNEKLFF.

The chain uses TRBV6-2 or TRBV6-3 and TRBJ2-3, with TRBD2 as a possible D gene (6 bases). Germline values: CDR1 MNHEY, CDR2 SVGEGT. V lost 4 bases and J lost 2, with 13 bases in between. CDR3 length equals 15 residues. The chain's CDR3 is CASSFLRDFTDTQYF. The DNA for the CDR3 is TGTGCCAGCAGTTTTTTGCGGGACTTCACAGATACGCAGTATTTT.

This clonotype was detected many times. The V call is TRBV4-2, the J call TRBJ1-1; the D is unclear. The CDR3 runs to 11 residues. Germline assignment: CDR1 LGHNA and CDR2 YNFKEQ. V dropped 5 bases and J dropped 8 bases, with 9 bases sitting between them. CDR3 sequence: CASSGLAEAFF. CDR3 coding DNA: TGTGCCAGCAGCGGACTAGCCGAAGCTTTCTTT.

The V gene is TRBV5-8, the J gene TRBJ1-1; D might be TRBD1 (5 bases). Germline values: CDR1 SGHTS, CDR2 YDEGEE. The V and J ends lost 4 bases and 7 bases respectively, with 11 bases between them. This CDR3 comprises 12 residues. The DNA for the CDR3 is TGTGCCAGCAGCCGACGACAGTATGAAGCTTTCTTT. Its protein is CASSRRQYEAFF.

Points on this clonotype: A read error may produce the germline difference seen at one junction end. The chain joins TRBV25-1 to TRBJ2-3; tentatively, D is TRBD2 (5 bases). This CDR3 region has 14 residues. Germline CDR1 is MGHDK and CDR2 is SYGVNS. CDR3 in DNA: TGCGCCAGCAGCCAAGAAGAGGGCGCAGATACGCAGTATTTT. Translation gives CASSQEEGADTQYF.

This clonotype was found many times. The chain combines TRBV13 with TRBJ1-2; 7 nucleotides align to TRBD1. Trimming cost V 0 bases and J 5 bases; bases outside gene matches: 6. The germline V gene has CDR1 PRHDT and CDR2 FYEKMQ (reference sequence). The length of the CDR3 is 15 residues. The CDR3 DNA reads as TGTGCCAGCAGCTTAGGCGAGACAGGGACTTATGGCTACACCTTC. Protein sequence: CASSLGETGTYGYTF.

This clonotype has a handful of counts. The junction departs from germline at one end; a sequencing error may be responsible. CDR3 nucleotide sequence: TGTGCCAGCAGACCATCCGACAGGGGGGATCAGCTCCAGCATTTT. Residues: CASRPSDRGDQLQHF. The chain recombines TRBV6-1 with TRBJ1-5, with 9 bases lining up with TRBD1. Germline assignment: CDR1 MNHNS and CDR2 SASEGT. The CDR3 runs to 15 residues.

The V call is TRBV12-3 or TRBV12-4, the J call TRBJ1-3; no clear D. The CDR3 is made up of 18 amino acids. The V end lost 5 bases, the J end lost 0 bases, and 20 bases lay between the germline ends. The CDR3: CASSNFRTTASSGNTIYF. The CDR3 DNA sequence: TGTGCCAGCAGTAATTTCCGGACGACGGCCAGCTCTGGAAACACCATATATTTT.

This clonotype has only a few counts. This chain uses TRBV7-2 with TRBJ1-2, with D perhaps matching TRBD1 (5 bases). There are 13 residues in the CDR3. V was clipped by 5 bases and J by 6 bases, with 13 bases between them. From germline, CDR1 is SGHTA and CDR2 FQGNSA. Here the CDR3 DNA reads TGTGCCAGCAGCCTATACGGCAGGGATGGCTACACCTTC. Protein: CASSLYGRDGYTF.

Here the CDR3 DNA reads TGTGCCATCAGTGGTGCCGGCTACGAGCAGTACTTC. Translation: CAISGAGYEQYF. V usage is TRBV10-3 and J usage is TRBJ2-7; D gene ambiguous. CDR3 length: 12 residues. V shed 4 bases and J shed 3 bases, with 7 bases lying between them. Germline values: CDR1 ENHRY, CDR2 SYGVKD.

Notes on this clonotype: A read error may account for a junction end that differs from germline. CDR3 residues: CASSLKGRDTLFGSNVLTF. CDR3 sequence (DNA): TGTGCCAGCAGCTTAAAGGGCCGGGACACCCTCTTTGGGTCCAACGTCCTGACTTTC. V and J are TRBV11-1 and TRBJ2-6, with D perhaps matching TRBD1 (6 bases). CDR3 length equals 19 residues. Germline V gene sequence: CDR1 SGHAT, CDR2 FQDESV (reference sequence).

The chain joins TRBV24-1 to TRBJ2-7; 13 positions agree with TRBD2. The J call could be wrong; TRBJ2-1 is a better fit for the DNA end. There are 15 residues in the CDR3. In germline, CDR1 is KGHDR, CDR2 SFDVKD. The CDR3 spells CATSDTSGRGDEQFF. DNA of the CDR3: TGTGCCACCAGTGATACTAGCGGGAGGGGGGATGAGCAGTTCTTC.

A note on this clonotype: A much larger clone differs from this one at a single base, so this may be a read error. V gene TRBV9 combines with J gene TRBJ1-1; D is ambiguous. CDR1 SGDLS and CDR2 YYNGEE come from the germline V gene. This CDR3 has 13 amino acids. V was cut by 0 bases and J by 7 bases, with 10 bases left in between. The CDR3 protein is CASSVGWRDEAFF. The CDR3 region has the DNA TGTGCCAGCAGCGTAGGGTGGAGGGATGAAGCTTTCTTT. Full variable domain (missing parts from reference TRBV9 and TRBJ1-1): DSGVTQTPKHLITATGQRVTLRCSPRSGDLSVYWYQQSLDQGLQFLIQYYNGEERAKGNILERFSAQQFPDLHSELNLSSLELGDSALYFCASSVGWRDEAFFGQGTRLTVV.

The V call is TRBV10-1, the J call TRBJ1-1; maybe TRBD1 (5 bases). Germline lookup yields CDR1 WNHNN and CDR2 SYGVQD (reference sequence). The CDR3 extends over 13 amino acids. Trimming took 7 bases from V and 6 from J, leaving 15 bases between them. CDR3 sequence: CASTRTEGSEAFF. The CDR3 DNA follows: TGCGCCAGCACCCGAACCGAGGGGTCTGAAGCTTTCTTT.

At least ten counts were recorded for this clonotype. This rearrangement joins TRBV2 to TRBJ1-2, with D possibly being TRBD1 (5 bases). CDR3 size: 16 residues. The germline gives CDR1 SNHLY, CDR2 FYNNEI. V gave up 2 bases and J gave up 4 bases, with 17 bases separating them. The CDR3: CASSEFRDGVGYGYTF. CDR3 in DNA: TGTGCCAGCAGTGAATTCAGGGATGGAGTCGGCTATGGCTACACCTTC.